This T cell receptor (beta chain) was obtained from a study of cytomegalovirus exposure and HLA in healthy donors. Primers for the PCR totalled 60 Vbeta and 13 Jbeta. Profiled with immunoSEQ multiplex PCR; TCRdb holds only in-frame clones, not every one. Its listing shows some 39,000 clones. The CDR3 extends over 17 amino acids. Germline values: CDR1 SGHDT, CDR2 YYEEEE. V shed 0 bases and J 6 bases; nucleotides not matched to a gene: 9. This clonotype was obtained from a male donor in good health and CMV-seronegative. The sequenced sample was PBMCs. The chain employs TRBV5-6 and TRBJ2-1; 10 nucleotides line up with TRBD1. The CDR3 nucleotides are TGTGCCAGCAGCTTGGTAGTCTTTCGGACAGGGGGCAATGAGCAGTTCTTC. Amino acid sequence: CASSLVVFRTGGNEQFF.